The clone carrying this T cell receptor beta chain was counted a few times. As yet, its antigen is unknown. This sample is drawn from a study of T cell repertoires in cytomegalovirus infection. As for the study in general: It was the public TCR beta signatures that indicated both CMV infection and matching HLA type.

Study observations and caveats: Summed public TCR beta family frequency identified CMV carriers bearing the relevant HLA. Clonotypes of TCR beta that were HLA-C-restricted and CMV-specific dominated the ex vivo response.

TCRdb used MiXCR to reprocess the reads, holding one entry per CDR3 protein. The repertoire holds approximately 7,200 distinct CDR3 sequences, with 55% as singletons. In germline, CDR1 is SEHNR, CDR2 FQNEAQ (reference sequence). After removal of 1 base from V and 5 bases from J, the junction contained 7 bases not matched to a gene. The CDR3 has 16 residues. The rearrangement links TRBV7-9 to TRBJ2-3, with TRBD2 matching over 9 bases. The TCR comes from a human donor in good health (CMV status not recorded). Some clones in this sample may be carry-over from other donors' samples. The sequencing input was PBMCs, sequenced either directly or after in vitro stimulation (not recorded which). CDR3 in amino acids: CASSLVVGTSLDTQYF. In nucleotides, the CDR3 is TGTGCCAGCAGCTTAGTGGTCGGGACTAGCCTAGATACGCAGTATTTT.